Listed here are 31 T cell receptor beta chains from one sample, sequenced in a study of CD8 T cells in Susac syndrome. With random hexamers, 0.5 to 1 ug RNA was reverse transcribed. TCRdb reanalysed the immunoSEQ multiplex PCR reads using MiXCR and keeps one entry per CDR3 protein. The sample lists more than 95,000 distinct CDR3 sequences; 90% to 95% were seen once. Sequencing was carried out using CD4+ T cells from PBMCs. The receptor source for this set is a human donor with multiple sclerosis.

V usage is TRBV5-6 and J usage is TRBJ1-4, with 9 bases matching TRBD1. V lost 6 bases and J lost 5; bases outside the gene matches: 5. Germline V CDR1 and CDR2: SGHDT, YYEEEE. CDR3 length: 14 residues. The CDR3 bases are TGTGCCAGCAATCCGACAGGGGGAAATGAAAAACTGTTTTTT. This gives the protein CASNPTGGNEKLFF.

The V call is TRBV4-1, the J call TRBJ2-5, with D maybe TRBD2 (6 bases). CDR1 and CDR2 (germline): MGHRA, YSYEKL. The CDR3 runs to 15 residues. Trimming left V 4 bases short and J 5 bases short, with 17 bases between. CDR3: CASSPQGRGGETQYF. The CDR3 nucleotides read TGCGCCAGCAGCCCTCAAGGTCGGGGAGGCGAGACCCAGTACTTC.

V is TRBV19 and J is TRBJ1-5; D remains unclear. This CDR3 has 15 amino acids. V shed 3 bases and J shed 5 bases, with 14 bases lying between them. In germline, CDR1 is LNHDA, CDR2 SQIVND (reference sequence). The chain's CDR3 is CASSIVGEGHQPQHF. The CDR3 DNA reads as TGTGCCAGTAGTATTGTTGGTGAGGGTCATCAGCCCCAGCATTTT.

V gene TRBV7-8 combines with J gene TRBJ2-5, with a weak D call TRBD2 (7 bases). Per germline, CDR1 SGHVS and CDR2 FQNEAQ. V gave up 7 bases and J gave up 7 bases, with 16 bases separating them. The CDR3 runs 13 residues. CDR3 DNA sequence: TGTGCCAGCACCCCGAGGGGGAGGGCGACCCAGTACTTC. Its protein is CASTPRGRATQYF.

The rearrangement uses TRBV29-1 and TRBJ1-1; 7 nucleotides align to TRBD1. J gave up 7 bases and V 5 bases, and 4 bases lay outside the gene matches. The CDR3 totals 11 residues. Germline values: CDR1 SQVTM, CDR2 ANQGSEA. Written as DNA, the CDR3 is TGCAGCGTTACGAGGACAGGTGAAGCTTTCTTT. Protein product: CSVTRTGEAFF.

The CDR3 region has the DNA TGTGCCAGCAGCTTCCGGAGAACAACCGGGACGGACTCCTACGAGCAGTACTTC. Its protein is CASSFRRTTGTDSYEQYF. The chain links TRBV7-2 to TRBJ2-7; TRBD1 or TRBD2 may be the D gene (5 bases each). V shed 3 bases and J shed 0 bases, with 21 bases lying between them. Germline V gene sequence: CDR1 SGHTA, CDR2 FQGNSA. The CDR3 extends over 18 amino acids.

The chain uses TRBV12-3 or TRBV12-4 and TRBJ2-7, with 10 bases identical to TRBD1. The length of the CDR3 is 17 residues. Losses at the gene ends were 3 bases for V and 1 base for J; bases not matched to a gene: 9. This CDR3 is CASSLDPPGQGSYEQYF. The CDR3 nucleotides are TGTGCCAGCAGTTTGGACCCCCCGGGACAGGGGTCCTACGAGCAGTACTTC.

This sequence joins TRBV9 and TRBJ2-1, with 8 bases that match TRBD2. Germline assignment: CDR1 SGDLS and CDR2 YYNGEE. This CDR3 spans 15 amino acids. V trimming: 5 bases; J trimming: 4 bases; junction bases outside the gene matches: 8. CDR3 DNA: TGTGCCAGCAGTGCGGGGGGCCTGAGGTACAATGAGCAGTTCTTC. Translating it yields CASSAGGLRYNEQFF.

The genes are TRBV5-1 and TRBJ1-4; D gene uncertain. V was trimmed by 1 base and J by 3 bases, leaving 10 bases between them. This CDR3 region has 15 residues. Germline V gene data show CDR1 as SGHRS and CDR2 as YFSETQ. The CDR3 here is CASSLMSAANEKLFF. The CDR3 region has the DNA TGCGCCAGCAGCTTGATGTCAGCGGCTAATGAAAAACTGTTTTTT.

The chain has TRBV20-1 and TRBJ2-5, with D tentatively TRBD2 (7 bases). The germline V gene has CDR1 DFQATT and CDR2 SNEGSKA (reference sequence). V was cut by 3 bases and J by 1 base, with 12 bases left in between. The CDR3 runs 14 residues. The CDR3 coding sequence is TGCAGTGCTAGTTGGCGGGGGCCCCAAGAGACCCAGTACTTC. Residues: CSASWRGPQETQYF.

The gene calls are TRBV12-3 or TRBV12-4 and TRBJ2-7, with a possible D match to TRBD2 (6 bases). The CDR3 loop spans 15 amino acids. V lost 6 bases and J lost 3, with 18 bases in between. CDR3 protein: CASRAAARGYYEQYF. The CDR3 DNA is TGTGCCAGCAGGGCCGCCGCTCGGGGGTACTACGAGCAGTACTTC.

The chain is built from TRBV20-1 and TRBJ1-6; 8 bases match TRBD1. The J segment lost 12 bases and the V segment lost 2 bases, leaving 6 bases of the junction unmatched. The CDR3 consists of 13 residues. The germline gives CDR1 DFQATT, CDR2 SNEGSKA (reference sequence). Here the CDR3 reads CSARKDRDQPLHF. Here the CDR3 DNA reads TGCAGTGCTAGAAAGGACAGGGATCAACCCCTCCACTTT.

V gene TRBV4-1 combines with J gene TRBJ1-4, with D possibly being TRBD1 (5 bases). Trimming pared 2 bases from V and 5 bases from J, leaving 18 bases between. CDR3 length equals 17 residues. CDR1 MGHRA and CDR2 YSYEKL come from the germline V gene. CDR3 sequence reads: CASSQPILRRENEKLFF. Here the CDR3 DNA reads TGCGCCAGCAGCCAACCGATTCTCCGCAGGGAGAATGAAAAACTGTTTTTT.

This rearrangement joins TRBV20-1 to TRBJ1-2; 7 bases fit TRBD1. The trim removed 3 bases at V and 7 bases at J, leaving 5 bases unmatched. The CDR3 totals 12 residues. The germline CDR1 and CDR2 sequences are DFQATT and SNEGSKA (reference sequence). DNA for the CDR3: TGCAGTGCTAGCCCGGGACAGCTTGGCTACACCTTC. Its translation: CSASPGQLGYTF.

Concerning this clonotype: The CDR3 carries no conserved terminal phenylalanine or tryptophan, so it likely arises from a read error. V usage is TRBV7-2 and J usage is TRBJ1-1, with D perhaps TRBD1 (5 bases). Trimming stripped 2 bases from V and 10 bases from J, with 11 bases between. CDR1 SGHTA and CDR2 FQGNSA come from the germline V gene. The CDR3 is 12 residues long. The CDR3 protein is CASSLFQGPAFL. The CDR3 region has the DNA TGTGCCAGCAGCTTATTTCAGGGTCCAGCTTTCCTT.

The chain recombines TRBV3-1 with TRBJ1-3; 8 bases match TRBD1. This CDR3 spans 15 amino acids. The junction had 5 bases not matched to a gene; V was cut back by 4 bases and J by 3 bases. Germline V gene lookup returns CDR1 LGHDT and CDR2 YNNKEL (reference sequence). The CDR3 DNA follows: TGTGCCAGCAGCCCGACAGGGGTCGGTGGAAACACCATATATTTT. Translation gives CASSPTGVGGNTIYF.

The chain couples TRBV6-6 to TRBJ1-2; D call uncertain. This CDR3 is built from 11 residues. Per germline, CDR1 MNHNY and CDR2 SVGAGI (reference sequence). V was shortened by 7 bases and J by 8 bases, with 11 bases between the two germline ends. CDR3 in amino acids: CASNHFGGYTF. The CDR3 DNA is TGTGCCAGCAACCACTTCGGAGGCTACACCTTC.

V gene TRBV20-1 combines with J gene TRBJ2-2, with TRBD2 identical over 10 bases. Germline-derived CDR1 and CDR2 are DFQATT and SNEGSKA (reference sequence). This CDR3 comprises 16 residues. J lost 0 bases, V lost 5 bases, and 6 bases had no gene match. CDR3 sequence: CSAPSGGTTNTGELFF. Written as DNA, the CDR3 is TGCAGTGCTCCTAGCGGGGGTACAACGAACACCGGGGAGCTGTTTTTT.

The rearrangement links TRBV13 to TRBJ1-6, with D uncertain. Between the trimmed V and J ends, which lost 3 bases and 7 bases, there was a span of 4 bases. The CDR3 loop spans 12 amino acids. Germline values: CDR1 PRHDT, CDR2 FYEKMQ (reference sequence). Here the CDR3 reads CASSFWNSPLHF. CDR3 nucleotide sequence: TGTGCCAGCAGCTTTTGGAATTCACCCCTCCACTTT.

This clonotype was observed a few times. J is TRBJ1-1 and V is TRBV7-9; D is perhaps TRBD1 (5 bases). Deletions cut 2 bases from V and 5 bases from J, with 9 bases between. CDR1 SEHNR and CDR2 FQNEAQ come from the germline V gene (reference sequence). The CDR3 spans 13 residues. CDR3 in amino acids: CASSLSGGTEAFF. CDR3 nucleotide sequence: TGTGCCAGCAGCTTATCTGGGGGAACTGAAGCTTTCTTT.

J is TRBJ1-1 and V is TRBV5-6; D may be TRBD1 (6 bases). The CDR3 is 15 amino acids. The ends were cut back, 0 bases at V and 4 bases at J, with 13 bases in the middle. Germline CDR1 SGHDT, CDR2 YYEEEE. The chain's CDR3 is CASSLVQGLGTEAFF. In DNA form, the CDR3 reads TGTGCCAGCAGCTTGGTTCAGGGGCTAGGCACTGAAGCTTTCTTT.

This clonotype was recorded only once. The V call is TRBV5-1, the J call TRBJ1-4, with 8 nucleotides matching TRBD1. CDR3 length equals 17 residues. Germline V gives CDR1 SGHRS, CDR2 YFSETQ. The ends lost 4 bases at V and 4 bases at J; junction bases unmatched: 12. The CDR3 reads CASSLAFSGQVNEKLFF. In nucleotides, the CDR3 is TGCGCCAGCAGCCTGGCCTTTTCGGGACAGGTTAATGAAAAACTGTTTTTT.

This clonotype was found once. The chain carries TRBV11-2 and TRBJ1-2; 9 bases agree with TRBD1. J was trimmed by 4 bases and V by 5 bases; bases with no gene match: 11. This CDR3 is built from 16 residues. The germline CDR1 and CDR2 sequences are SGHAT and FQNNGV. CDR3: CASSPGVTGGVYGYTF. The CDR3 region has the DNA TGTGCCAGCAGCCCAGGCGTGACAGGGGGGGTCTATGGCTACACCTTC.

J is TRBJ2-2 and V is TRBV7-9; D is undetermined. The CDR3 has 15 amino acids. The V end was cut by 5 bases, the J end by 3 bases, with 13 bases between. Germline V gives CDR1 SEHNR, CDR2 FQNEAQ (reference sequence). For the CDR3, the DNA is TGTGCCAGCAGCCCGGTTTTGGGCCACACCGGGGAGCTGTTTTTT. This translates into CASSPVLGHTGELFF.

The chain has TRBV14 and TRBJ2-5; TRBD2 aligns across 11 bases. The length of the CDR3 is 16 residues. Germline V gene data show CDR1 as SGHDN and CDR2 as FVKESK. The V and J ends lost 3 bases and 0 bases, in that order; junction bases with no gene match: 3. CDR3 residues: CASSHGLAGYQETQYF. DNA for the CDR3: TGTGCCAGCAGCCACGGACTAGCGGGTTACCAAGAGACCCAGTACTTC.

V is TRBV27 and J is TRBJ2-7; 7 bases are a match to TRBD1. Germline CDR1 and CDR2: MNHEY and SMNVEV (reference sequence). J gave up 2 bases and V 6 bases, and 7 bases lay outside the gene matches. This CDR3 is built from 14 residues. CDR3 sequence reads: CASRRDRRAYEQYF. The CDR3, as DNA: TGTGCCAGCAGACGGGACAGAAGGGCCTACGAGCAGTACTTC.

V and J are TRBV29-1 and TRBJ1-5, with TRBD1 matching over 7 bases. Germline values: CDR1 SQVTM, CDR2 ANQGSEA. The V and J ends lost 4 bases and 3 bases, in that order; junction bases with no gene match: 3. The CDR3 spans 13 residues. CDR3 sequence: CSVVEGANQPQHF. Here the CDR3 DNA reads TGCAGCGTTGTGGAGGGGGCCAATCAGCCCCAGCATTTT.

V and J are TRBV4-3 and TRBJ1-2; no firm D call. V lost 0 bases, J lost 3 bases, and 2 bases lay in between. Germline V gene lookup returns CDR1 LGHNA and CDR2 YSLEER. The CDR3 is made up of 12 amino acids. DNA of the CDR3: TGCGCCAGCAGCCAAGATGACTATGGCTACACCTTC. The encoded protein is CASSQDDYGYTF.

V usage is TRBV4-1 and J usage is TRBJ1-6, with no clear D. Trimming cost V 1 base and J 0 bases, with 13 bases left between them. Per germline, CDR1 MGHRA and CDR2 YSYEKL. CDR3 length: 18 residues. CDR3 in amino acids: CASSQGLGLTSYNSPLHF. The CDR3 DNA is TGCGCCAGCAGCCAAGGGTTGGGTTTAACCTCCTATAATTCACCCCTCCACTTT.

The chain carries TRBV9 and TRBJ2-1, with 8 bases aligning to TRBD2. V shed 2 bases, J shed 6 bases, and the junction held 4 bases outside the gene matches. Germline CDR1 is SGDLS and CDR2 is YYNGEE. This CDR3 contains 14 residues. The DNA of the CDR3 is TGTGCCAGCAGCGTCCGGCTAGCGGGCAATGAGCAGTTCTTC. Its translation is CASSVRLAGNEQFF.

This CDR3 reads CASSLDAREGQPQHF. In nucleotides, the CDR3 is TGCGCCAGCAGCTTGGACGCCAGGGAGGGACAGCCCCAGCATTTT. This rearrangement joins TRBV5-1 to TRBJ1-5; the D gene is possibly TRBD1 (5 bases). This CDR3 has 15 residues. Germline V gene lookup returns CDR1 SGHRS and CDR2 YFSETQ. Trimming stripped 0 bases from V and 7 bases from J, with 14 bases between. The full variable domain, with the rest looked up from reference TRBV5-1 and TRBJ1-5, is KAGVTQTPRYLIKTRGQQVTLSCSPISGHRSVSWYQQTPGQGLQFLFEYFSETQRNKGNFPGRFSGRQFSNSRSEMNVSTLELGDSALYLCASSLDAREGQPQHFGDGTRLSIL.